The rows below give T cell receptor beta chains drawn from one sample of a study of T cell responses to AZD1222 COVID-19 vaccine. Sequenced by immunoSEQ multiplex PCR; TCRdb stores in-frame clones only, minus some. The sample holds approximately 120,000 clones; 87% are singletons and the top ten take approximately 5.5%. Material: peripheral blood, obtained on day 0 of AZD1222 vaccination. These receptor sequences come from an adult in good health. Each CDR3 is given with its conserved first and last residue. D genes are given only for firm matches. Clone size is stated in some rows and not others, as once, few, many or a class when expanded.

v_call	clone_size	d_call	j_call	cdr3_nt	cdr3_aa
TRBV28	once	-	TRBJ1-5	TGTGCCAGCAGCCGAAATAGGGGTGTAGGCAATCAGCCCCAGCATTTT	CASSRNRGVGNQPQHF
TRBV28	-	TRBD1	TRBJ2-7	TGTGCCAGCAGTCTAACAGGGGGGGAGCAGTACTTC	CASSLTGGEQYF
TRBV6-2/TRBV6-3	-	TRBD1	TRBJ2-1	TGTGCCAGCAGTCAAACAGGGGCGATCCCGTTCTTC	CASSQTGAIPFF
TRBV18	-	TRBD1	TRBJ2-5	TGTGCCAGCTCCCGAGGACAGGGAGAGACCCAGTACTTC	CASSRGQGETQYF
TRBV7-2	-	-	TRBJ2-5	TGTGCCAGCAGCTTCGGGGGTGGGGAGACCCAGTACTTC	CASSFGGGETQYF
TRBV19	-	TRBD1	TRBJ2-2	TGTGCCAGTAGTATTCGACCTGGACAGGGGGCGCGTCGGGTAACCGGGGAGCTGTTTTTT	CASSIRPGQGARRVTGELFF
TRBV28	-	-	TRBJ1-5	TGTGCCAGCAGAACCCTGGAGGGGGCCCAGCATTTT	CASRTLEGAQHF
TRBV29-1	few	TRBD1	TRBJ1-1	TGCAGCGCCCCAGGACAGGAGAACACTGAAGCTTTCTTT	CSAPGQENTEAFF
TRBV4-3	-	TRBD2	TRBJ2-1	TGCGCCAGCAGCCAAGGGAGCGGGGGGAGCAATGAGCAGTTCTTC	CASSQGSGGSNEQFF
TRBV9	once	-	TRBJ1-2	TGTGCCAGCACCCCATACCCCTCGGGCTATGGCTACACCTTC	CASTPYPSGYGYTF
TRBV28	-	-	TRBJ2-7	TGTGCCAGCAATGAACTATGGATCCACGAGCAGTACTTC	CASNELWIHEQYF
TRBV10-3	-	-	TRBJ2-2	TGTGCCATCATGCCAGGGGTTGACACCGGGGAGCTGTTTTTT	CAIMPGVDTGELFF
TRBV7-2	-	TRBD2	TRBJ2-3	TGTGCCAGCAGCTTAGATGGGGGGGGCACAGATACGCAGTATTTT	CASSLDGGGTDTQYF
TRBV29-1	once	-	TRBJ1-1	TGCAGCTTCAATGTCGGACCTGAAGCTTTCTTT	CSFNVGPEAFF
TRBV7-9	-	-	TRBJ2-3	TGTGCCAGCAGCTTAATGGGGACAAGCACTAGCACAGATACGCAGTATTTT	CASSLMGTSTSTDTQYF
TRBV2	-	-	TRBJ1-1	TGTGCCAGCAGCCGCCGACAGGTATCTAACACTGAAGCTTTCTTT	CASSRRQVSNTEAFF
TRBV30	-	-	TRBJ2-5	TGTGCCTGGAGTGTGGACTATTCCGGGGGTCAAGAGACCCAGTACTTC	CAWSVDYSGGQETQYF
TRBV4-1	-	-	TRBJ2-2	TGCGCCAGCAGTTCGGGCACCGGGGAGCTGTTTTTT	CASSSGTGELFF
TRBV20-1	once	-	TRBJ1-2	TGCAGTGCTAGGTCCTATGGCTACACCTTC	CSARSYGYTF
TRBV6-5	-	-	TRBJ2-1	TGTGCCAGCAGTTACTCGATCTCCAATGAGCAGTTCTTC	CASSYSISNEQFF
TRBV7-2	-	-	TRBJ1-5	TGTGCCAGCAGTACCACGGGCGCGCAGCCCCAGCATTTT	CASSTTGAQPQHF
TRBV6-2/TRBV6-3	-	-	TRBJ1-1	TGTGCCAGCAGTTACTCAGGTGGGAACACTGAAGCTTTCTTT	CASSYSGGNTEAFF
TRBV10-3	-	-	TRBJ1-2	TGTGCCATCAGTGAGTCACAGTTGGATGGCTACACCTTC	CAISESQLDGYTF
TRBV6-2/TRBV6-3	-	TRBD1	TRBJ2-3	TGTGCCAGCAGTCCCGGACGCAACAGGGGGCGGGGAGATACGCAGTATTTT	CASSPGRNRGRGDTQYF
TRBV2	few	-	TRBJ1-5	TGTGCCAGCAGAGGGGGTTCCGGCAATCAGCCCCAGCATTTT	CASRGGSGNQPQHF
TRBV18	-	TRBD2	TRBJ2-3	TGTGCCAGCTCGCAACTAGCGGGGGTCACAGATACGCAGTATTTT	CASSQLAGVTDTQYF
TRBV19	-	-	TRBJ2-7	TGTGCCAGTAGTATAGATGCACGAAAGGTATCCTACGAGCAGTACTTC	CASSIDARKVSYEQYF
TRBV11-3	-	-	TRBJ2-1	TGTGCCAGCAGCTTAGGGGTGAGTGGGCGGTACAATGAGCAGTTCTTC	CASSLGVSGRYNEQFF
TRBV19	-	TRBD2	TRBJ2-1	TGTGCCAGTACCCAGCGGGAGCTCCTCTACAATGAGCAGTTCTTC	CASTQRELLYNEQFF
TRBV5-6	-	TRBD2	TRBJ2-1	TGTGCCAGCAGCCCGGGACTAGCGGGGCGGGAGCAGTTCTTC	CASSPGLAGREQFF
TRBV2	-	-	TRBJ2-5	TGTGCCAGCAGTGAAGCGACTGGAGAGACCCAGTACTTC	CASSEATGETQYF
TRBV24-1	-	-	TRBJ1-1	TGTGCCACCAGTGATTCCCAGGGGACTGAAGCTTTCTTT	CATSDSQGTEAFF
TRBV5-4	-	TRBD2	TRBJ2-7	TGTGCCAGCAGCTTGCGACTAGCGGGATCCGAGCAGTACTTC	CASSLRLAGSEQYF
TRBV4-1	-	-	TRBJ2-7	TGCGCCAGCAGCCCGGGGCCCCGGGTCAACGAGCAGTACTTC	CASSPGPRVNEQYF
TRBV4-1	-	-	TRBJ1-4	TGCGCCAGCAGCCAGGGGAGCGAAAAACTGTTTTTT	CASSQGSEKLFF
TRBV6-5	-	TRBD1	TRBJ1-6	TGTGCCAGCAGTTACTCGACAGGGGGGCTGTCACCCCTCCACTTT	CASSYSTGGLSPLHF
TRBV5-1	-	TRBD2	TRBJ2-3	TGCGCCAGCAGCTTGGAGGGACGCGGGAGGCCCAACATGGGCACAGATACGCAGTATTTT	CASSLEGRGRPNMGTDTQYF
TRBV19	-	-	TRBJ2-3	TGTGCCAGTAGTAACCAGACCAGGGGTTATACGCAGTATTTT	CASSNQTRGYTQYF
TRBV7-9	-	TRBD1	TRBJ1-2	TGTGCCAGCAGCTGGACAGGGAGATATGGCTACACCTTC	CASSWTGRYGYTF
TRBV2	-	TRBD1	TRBJ1-1	TGTGCCAGCAGTTATCCCGCCCTCAGGACAGGGTTCGGGGTTGAAGCTTTCTTT	CASSYPALRTGFGVEAFF
TRBV5-4	once	-	TRBJ1-2	TGTGCCAGCAGCTTCAGGGGCTCATCCCACTATGGCTACACCTTC	CASSFRGSSHYGYTF
TRBV28	-	-	TRBJ1-2	TGTGCCAGCACTCAAACAGGGTTAACTAACTATGGCTACACCTTC	CASTQTGLTNYGYTF
TRBV6-5	-	-	TRBJ2-7	TGTGCCAGCAGAACGGGGCCCTCCTACGAGCAGTACTTC	CASRTGPSYEQYF
TRBV9	-	TRBD1	TRBJ1-2	TGTGCCAGCAGCGAGACAGGGCTCGCTGACTATGGCTACACCTTC	CASSETGLADYGYTF
TRBV11-3	-	-	TRBJ2-3	TGTGCCAGCAGCTTAGGCACAGGGAAAGCGAGGGATACGCAGTATTTT	CASSLGTGKARDTQYF
TRBV4-1	-	-	TRBJ1-2	TGCGCCAGCAGCCAAGTTCCCCTAAGTACGGGCTACACCTTC	CASSQVPLSTGYTF
TRBV10-1	-	-	TRBJ1-5	TGCGCCAGCAGTGAACGGTTGGGACAGCCCCAGCATTTT	CASSERLGQPQHF
TRBV4-1	-	TRBD1	TRBJ1-1	TGCGCCAGCAGGCCGACAGGGAGGAACACTGAAGCTTTCTTT	CASRPTGRNTEAFF
TRBV7-2	-	TRBD2	TRBJ2-1	TGTGCCAGCAGCTTACTAGGGGTGGCGGGGGGGCCGAATGAGCAGTTCTTC	CASSLLGVAGGPNEQFF
TRBV12-2	-	-	TRBJ2-7	TGTGCAAGTCGTTCACCCGGGACGGTGACCTACGAGCAGTACTTC	CASRSPGTVTYEQYF
TRBV11-2	-	TRBD2	TRBJ2-5	TGTGCCAGCAGGGCCCAACTAGCGGGAGGCGAGACCCAGTACTTC	CASRAQLAGGETQYF
TRBV19	-	-	TRBJ2-3	TGTGCCAGTAGTATAGACCGCGCAGGCACGCAGTATTTT	CASSIDRAGTQYF
TRBV29-1	-	-	TRBJ2-7	TGCAGCGTTGAGGGTAGTGAGGGCTACGAGCAGTACTTC	CSVEGSEGYEQYF
TRBV18	-	-	TRBJ1-1	TGTGCCAGCTCACCAGGGGCAGGGGACGGCACTGAAGCTTTCTTT	CASSPGAGDGTEAFF
TRBV7-9	-	-	TRBJ2-6	TGTGCCAGCAGCTTATCGGCCAGCGGAAGGGCCAACGTCCTGACTTTC	CASSLSASGRANVLTF
TRBV5-1	-	-	TRBJ1-2	TGCGCCAGCAGCTTGGGACCGGCGGAGGGCTACACCTTC	CASSLGPAEGYTF
TRBV24-1	once	-	TRBJ2-7	TGTGCCACCAGTGATCGTGCAAGGCTCGGACAGCCCTACGAGCAGTACTTC	CATSDRARLGQPYEQYF
TRBV19	once	-	TRBJ1-5	TGTGCCAGTAGTCTCTTCAATCAGCCCCAGCATTTT	CASSLFNQPQHF
TRBV21-1	-	-	TRBJ2-7	TGTGCCACCATTGACCGGTTCAGGCCCTACGAGCAGTACTTC	CATIDRFRPYEQYF